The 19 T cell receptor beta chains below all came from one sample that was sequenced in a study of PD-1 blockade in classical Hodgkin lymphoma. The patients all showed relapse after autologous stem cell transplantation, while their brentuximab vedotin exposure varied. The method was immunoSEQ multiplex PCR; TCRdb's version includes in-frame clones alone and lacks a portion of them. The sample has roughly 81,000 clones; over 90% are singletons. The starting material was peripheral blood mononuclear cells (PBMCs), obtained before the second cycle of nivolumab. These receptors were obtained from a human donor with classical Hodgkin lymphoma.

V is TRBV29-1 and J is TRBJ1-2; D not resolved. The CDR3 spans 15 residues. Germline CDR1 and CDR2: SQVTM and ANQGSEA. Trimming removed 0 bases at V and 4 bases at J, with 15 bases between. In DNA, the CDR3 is TGCAGCGTTGAAGATCAAACCGAACCTTTCTATGGCTACACCTTC. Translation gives CSVEDQTEPFYGYTF. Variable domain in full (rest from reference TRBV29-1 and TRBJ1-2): SAVISQKPSRDICQRGTSLTIQCQVDSQVTMMFWYRQQPGQSLTLIATANQGSEATYESGFVIDKFPISRPNLTFSTLTVSNMSPEDSSIYLCSVEDQTEPFYGYTFGSGTRLTVV.

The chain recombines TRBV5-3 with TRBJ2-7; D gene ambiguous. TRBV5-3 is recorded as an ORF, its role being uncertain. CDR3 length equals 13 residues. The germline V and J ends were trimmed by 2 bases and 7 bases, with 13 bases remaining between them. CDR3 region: CARSFGSEREQYF. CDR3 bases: TGTGCCAGAAGCTTCGGTTCAGAGAGGGAGCAGTACTTC.

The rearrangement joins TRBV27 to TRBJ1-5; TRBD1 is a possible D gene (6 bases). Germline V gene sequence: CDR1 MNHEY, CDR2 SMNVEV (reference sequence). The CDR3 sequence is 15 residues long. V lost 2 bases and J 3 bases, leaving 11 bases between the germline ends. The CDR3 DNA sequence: TGTGCCAGCAGTTTAATGCGGGGGCTCAATCAGCCCCAGCATTTT. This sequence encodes CASSLMRGLNQPQHF.

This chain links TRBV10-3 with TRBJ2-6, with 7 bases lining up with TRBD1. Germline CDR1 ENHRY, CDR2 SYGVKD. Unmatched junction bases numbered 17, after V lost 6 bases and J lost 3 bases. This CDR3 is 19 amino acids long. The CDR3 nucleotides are TGTGCCATCAGGAATCTGTGGACAGGCTTGCCTGGTGGGGCCAACGTCCTGACTTTC. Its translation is CAIRNLWTGLPGGANVLTF.

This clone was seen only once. The CDR3 nucleotides read TGTGCCAGCAGTTACGCGGGACAGATAAACACTGAAGCTTTCTTT. Its translation: CASSYAGQINTEAFF. The rearrangement uses TRBV6-5 and TRBJ1-1; 7 nucleotides align to TRBD1. The CDR3 runs 15 residues. The J segment lost 2 bases and the V segment lost 2 bases, leaving 5 bases of the junction unmatched. Per the germline V gene, CDR1 is MNHEY and CDR2 is SVGAGI.

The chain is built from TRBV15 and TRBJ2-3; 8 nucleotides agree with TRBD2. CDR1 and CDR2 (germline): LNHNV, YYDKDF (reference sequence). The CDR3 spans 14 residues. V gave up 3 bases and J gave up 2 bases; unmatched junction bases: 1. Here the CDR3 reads CATSRREVTDTQYF. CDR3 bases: TGTGCCACCAGCAGGCGGGAGGTCACAGATACGCAGTATTTT.

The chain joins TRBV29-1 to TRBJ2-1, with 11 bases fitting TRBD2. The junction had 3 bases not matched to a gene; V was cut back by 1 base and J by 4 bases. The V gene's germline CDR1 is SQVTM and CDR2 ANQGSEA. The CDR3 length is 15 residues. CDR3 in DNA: TGCAGCGTTGAAGGGGGACTAGCGGAATACAATGAGCAGTTCTTC. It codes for CSVEGGLAEYNEQFF.

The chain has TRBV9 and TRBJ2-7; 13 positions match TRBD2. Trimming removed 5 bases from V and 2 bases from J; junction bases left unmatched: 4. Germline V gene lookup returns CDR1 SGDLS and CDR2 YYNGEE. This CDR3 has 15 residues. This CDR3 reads CASSEGLAGAYEQYF. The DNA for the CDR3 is TGTGCCAGCAGTGAAGGACTAGCGGGGGCCTACGAGCAGTACTTC.

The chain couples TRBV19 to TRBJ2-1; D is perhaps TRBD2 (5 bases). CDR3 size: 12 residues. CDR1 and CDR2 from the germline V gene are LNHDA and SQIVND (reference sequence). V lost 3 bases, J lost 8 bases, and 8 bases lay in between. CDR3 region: CASSIWGDEQFF. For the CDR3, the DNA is TGTGCCAGTAGTATTTGGGGAGATGAGCAGTTCTTC.

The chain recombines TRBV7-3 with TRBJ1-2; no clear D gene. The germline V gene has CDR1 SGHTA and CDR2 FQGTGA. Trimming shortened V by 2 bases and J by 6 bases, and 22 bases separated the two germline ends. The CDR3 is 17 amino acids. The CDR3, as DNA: TGTGCCAGCAGCTTATTTGGGGTGGGCTCGAATAGGGATGGCTACACCTTC. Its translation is CASSLFGVGSNRDGYTF.

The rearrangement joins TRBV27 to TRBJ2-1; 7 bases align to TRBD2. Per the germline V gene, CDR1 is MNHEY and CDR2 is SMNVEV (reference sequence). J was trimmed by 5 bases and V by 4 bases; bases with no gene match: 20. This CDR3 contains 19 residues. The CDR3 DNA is TGTGCCAGCAGTTATGACGGTCGGTTCCGCGGGAGCGGGAACAATGAGCAGTTCTTC. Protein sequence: CASSYDGRFRGSGNNEQFF.

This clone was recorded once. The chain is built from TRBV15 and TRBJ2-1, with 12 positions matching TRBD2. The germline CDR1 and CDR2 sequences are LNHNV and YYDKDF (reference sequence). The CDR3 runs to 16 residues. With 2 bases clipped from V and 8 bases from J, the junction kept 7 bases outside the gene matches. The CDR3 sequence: CATSRFRTSGTDEQFF. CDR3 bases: TGTGCCACCAGCAGATTCCGGACTAGCGGGACCGATGAGCAGTTCTTC.

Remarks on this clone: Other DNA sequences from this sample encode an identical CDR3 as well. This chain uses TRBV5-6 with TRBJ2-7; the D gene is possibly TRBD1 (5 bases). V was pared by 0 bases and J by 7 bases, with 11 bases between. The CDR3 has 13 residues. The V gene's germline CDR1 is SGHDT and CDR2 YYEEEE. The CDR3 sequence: CASSLGGGGEQYF. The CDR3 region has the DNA TGTGCCAGCAGCTTGGGGGGCGGTGGGGAGCAGTACTTC.

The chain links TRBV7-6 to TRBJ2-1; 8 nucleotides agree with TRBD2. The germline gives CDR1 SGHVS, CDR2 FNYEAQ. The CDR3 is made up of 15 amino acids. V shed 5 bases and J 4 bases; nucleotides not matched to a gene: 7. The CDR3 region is CASSVLAVTYNEQFF. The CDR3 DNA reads TGTGCCAGCAGCGTACTAGCGGTTACATACAATGAGCAGTTCTTC.

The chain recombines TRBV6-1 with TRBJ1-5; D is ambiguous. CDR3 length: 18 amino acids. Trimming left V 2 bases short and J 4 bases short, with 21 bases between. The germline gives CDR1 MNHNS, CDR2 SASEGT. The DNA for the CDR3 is TGTGCCAGCAGTGAATACCCGCTAAGACGGGGAGTAAATCAGCCCCAGCATTTT. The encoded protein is CASSEYPLRRGVNQPQHF.

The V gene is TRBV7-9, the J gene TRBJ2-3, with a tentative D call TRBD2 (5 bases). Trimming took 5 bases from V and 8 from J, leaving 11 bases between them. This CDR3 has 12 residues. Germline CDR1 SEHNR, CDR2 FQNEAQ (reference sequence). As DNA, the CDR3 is TGTGCCAGCAGCCTCATGGGGAGTACGCAGTATTTT. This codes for CASSLMGSTQYF.

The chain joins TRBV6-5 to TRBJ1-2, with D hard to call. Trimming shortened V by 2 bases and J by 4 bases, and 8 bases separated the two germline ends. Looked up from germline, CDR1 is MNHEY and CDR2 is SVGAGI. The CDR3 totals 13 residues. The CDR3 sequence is CASSYTGSYGYTF. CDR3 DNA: TGTGCCAGCAGTTACACGGGAAGCTATGGCTACACCTTC.

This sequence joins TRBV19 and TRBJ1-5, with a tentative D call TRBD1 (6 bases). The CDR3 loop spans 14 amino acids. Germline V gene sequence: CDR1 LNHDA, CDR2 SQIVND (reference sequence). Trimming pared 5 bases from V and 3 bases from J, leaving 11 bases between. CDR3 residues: CASSPWTANQPQHF. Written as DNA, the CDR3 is TGTGCCAGTAGTCCCTGGACAGCCAATCAGCCCCAGCATTTT. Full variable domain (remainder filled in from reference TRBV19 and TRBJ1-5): DGGITQSPKYLFRKEGQNVTLSCEQNLNHDAMYWYRQDPGQGLRLIYYSQIVNDFQKGDIAEGYSVSREKKESFPLTVTSAQKNPTAFYLCASSPWTANQPQHFGDGTRLSIL.

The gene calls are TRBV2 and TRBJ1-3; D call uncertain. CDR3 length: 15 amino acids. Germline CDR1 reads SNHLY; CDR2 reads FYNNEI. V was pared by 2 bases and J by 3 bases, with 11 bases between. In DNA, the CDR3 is TGTGCCAGCAGTGAAAGGGCCAGAATTGGAAACACCATATATTTT. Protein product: CASSERARIGNTIYF.